This T cell receptor (beta chain) was identified in a study of CD8 T cells in ankylosing spondylitis (dated by TCRdb to about 2017). Describing the broader study: To find TCR variants linked to disease, the study profiled T cell receptor beta repertoires in ankylosing spondylitis patients and healthy donors. In total, the full study cohort was made up of some 110 healthy donors and approximately 27 ankylosing spondylitis patients. Peripheral blood samples were taken, and synovial fluid was additionally collected from ankylosing spondylitis patients. The study at large found these results: Some TCR beta motif variants had previously been reported in synovial fluid and blood of reactive arthritis patients, which suggested common disease-initiation mechanisms. According to the report, matched synovial fluid samples from ankylosing spondylitis patients were significantly enriched for the disease-linked clones. A TCR beta motif made up of 7 to 9 highly homologous amino acid variants appeared to be characteristic of blood from ankylosing spondylitis patients. The disease-linked clones showed a CD8+ phenotype and occurred at relatively low frequencies in peripheral blood.

Sequencing relied on an Illumina HiSeq 2500. TCR beta libraries were prepared by quantitative 5'-RACE with molecular barcodes. The authors' analysis ran thus. A new computational method based on a probabilistic model of VDJ rearrangement was used to identify disease-linked TCR variants. The public reads were reanalyzed by TCRdb: fastp trimming at Q25, MiXCR alignment, in-frame beta chains only. Here each entry gathers all rows of one CDR3 protein and keeps the most common genes and DNA. V and J calls and clone size were set by TCRdb, not the authors. The sample contains 650,000 to 800,000 distinct CDR3 sequences, 15% to 20% of them found a single time. The ten largest clonotypes hold about 19% of the sample. A few counts support this clonotype. Its antigen remains undetermined. Base qualities were left out, and no much larger clone turns up one base away. For CDR1 and CDR2, the germline V gene (reference sequence) lists LGHDT and YNNKEL. Clipping removes 4 bases from V and 3 bases from J, with 8 as the unmatched junction base count. The CDR3, from cysteine to phenylalanine, totals 16 residues. The sequence is cut down to CDR3 DNA, 48 bases in frame from base 1.

The sequence was collected from a male donor with ankylosing spondylitis. The sequence joins TRBV3-1 to TRBJ1-1; 10 nucleotides in the junction match TRBD1. The sample consisted of blood, either unsorted or a sorted T cell fraction (not recorded which). The nucleotide sequence reads TGTGCCAGCAGCCTGGACTGGGACAGGGGCGACACTGAAGCTTTCTTT. Translation gives CASSLDWDRGDTEAFF. The full variable domain, with segments outside the CDR3 supplied by the reference TRBV3-1 and TRBJ1-1 proteins, appears as DTAVSQTPKYLVTQMGNDKSIKCEQNLGHDTMYWYKQDSKKFLKIMFSYNNKELIINETVPNRFSPKSPDKAHLNLHINSLELGDSAVYFCASSLDWDRGDTEAFFGQGTRLTVV.